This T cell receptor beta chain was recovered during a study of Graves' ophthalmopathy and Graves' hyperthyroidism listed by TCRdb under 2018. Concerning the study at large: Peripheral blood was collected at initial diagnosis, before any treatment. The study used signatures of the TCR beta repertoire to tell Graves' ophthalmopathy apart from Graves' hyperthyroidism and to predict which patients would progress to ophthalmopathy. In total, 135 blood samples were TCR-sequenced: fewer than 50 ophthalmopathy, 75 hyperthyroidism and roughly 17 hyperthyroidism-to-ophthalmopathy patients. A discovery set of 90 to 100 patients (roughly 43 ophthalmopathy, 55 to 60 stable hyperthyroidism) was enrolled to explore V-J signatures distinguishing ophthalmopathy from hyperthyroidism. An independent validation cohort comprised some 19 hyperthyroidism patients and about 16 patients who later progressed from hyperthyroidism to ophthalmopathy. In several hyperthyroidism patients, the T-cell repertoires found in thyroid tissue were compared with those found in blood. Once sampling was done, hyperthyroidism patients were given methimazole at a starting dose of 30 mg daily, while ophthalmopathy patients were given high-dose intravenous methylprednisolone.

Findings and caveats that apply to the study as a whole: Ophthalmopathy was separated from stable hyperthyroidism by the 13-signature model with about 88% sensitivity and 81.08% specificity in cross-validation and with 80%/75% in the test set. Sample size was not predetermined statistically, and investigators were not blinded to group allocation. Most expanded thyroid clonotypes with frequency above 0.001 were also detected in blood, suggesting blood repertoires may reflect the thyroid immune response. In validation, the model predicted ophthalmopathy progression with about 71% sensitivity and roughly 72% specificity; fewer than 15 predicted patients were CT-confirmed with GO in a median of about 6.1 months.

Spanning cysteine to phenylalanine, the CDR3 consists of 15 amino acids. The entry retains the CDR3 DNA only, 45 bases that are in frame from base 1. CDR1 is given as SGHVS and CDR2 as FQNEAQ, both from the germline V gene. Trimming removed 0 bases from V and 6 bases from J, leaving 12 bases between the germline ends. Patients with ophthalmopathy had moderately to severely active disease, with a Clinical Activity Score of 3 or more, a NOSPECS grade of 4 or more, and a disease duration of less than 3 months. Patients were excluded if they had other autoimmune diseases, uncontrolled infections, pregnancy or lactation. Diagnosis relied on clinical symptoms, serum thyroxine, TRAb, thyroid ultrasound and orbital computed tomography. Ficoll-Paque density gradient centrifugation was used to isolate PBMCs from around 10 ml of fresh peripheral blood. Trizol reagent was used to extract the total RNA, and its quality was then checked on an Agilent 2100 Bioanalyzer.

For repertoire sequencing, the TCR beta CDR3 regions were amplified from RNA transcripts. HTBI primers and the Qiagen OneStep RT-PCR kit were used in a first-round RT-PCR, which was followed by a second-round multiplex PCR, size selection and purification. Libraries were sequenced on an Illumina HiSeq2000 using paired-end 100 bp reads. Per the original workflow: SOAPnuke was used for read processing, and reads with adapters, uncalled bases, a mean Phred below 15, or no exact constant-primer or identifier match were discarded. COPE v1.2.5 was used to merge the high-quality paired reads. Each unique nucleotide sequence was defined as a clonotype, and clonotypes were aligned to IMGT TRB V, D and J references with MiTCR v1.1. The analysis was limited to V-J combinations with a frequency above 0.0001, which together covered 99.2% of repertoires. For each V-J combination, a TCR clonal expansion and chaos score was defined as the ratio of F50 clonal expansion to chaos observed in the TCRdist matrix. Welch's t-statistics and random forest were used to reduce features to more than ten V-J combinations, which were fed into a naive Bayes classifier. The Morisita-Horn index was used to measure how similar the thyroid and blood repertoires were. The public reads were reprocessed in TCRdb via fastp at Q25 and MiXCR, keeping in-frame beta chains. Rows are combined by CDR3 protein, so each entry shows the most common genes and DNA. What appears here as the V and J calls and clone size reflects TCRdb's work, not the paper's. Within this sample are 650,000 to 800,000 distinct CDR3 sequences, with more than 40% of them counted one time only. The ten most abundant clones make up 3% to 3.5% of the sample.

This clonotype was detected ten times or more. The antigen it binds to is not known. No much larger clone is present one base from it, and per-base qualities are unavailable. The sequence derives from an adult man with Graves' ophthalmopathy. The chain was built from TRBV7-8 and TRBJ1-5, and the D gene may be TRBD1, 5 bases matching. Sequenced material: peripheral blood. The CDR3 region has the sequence CASSLARQGGQPQHF. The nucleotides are TGTGCCAGCAGCTTAGCCAGGCAGGGTGGTCAGCCCCAGCATTTT.